This TCR beta chain was recorded in a study of cytotoxic CD8 clonotypes in ibrutinib-treated CLL. Findings of the study overall: Public clonotypes showed up rarely, and on treatment they shrank or held steady. Clonality (at baseline) was higher than in age-matched healthy donors and tracked circulating CD8+ T-cell counts. Clonality increased with ibrutinib response but returned toward baseline at progression.

Only in-frame clones appear in the TCRdb table, and some are missing; sequencing was by immunoSEQ multiplex PCR. The repertoire holds about 49,000 clones, with roughly two thirds as singletons. Libraries of TCR beta were made from about 1.8 micrograms of genomic DNA that came from cryopreserved PBMCs. With respect to this clone: Its antigen remains unknown.

This receptor was taken from a human donor with chronic lymphocytic leukemia. Material: PBMCs, obtained after 12 months of ibrutinib treatment.

The CDR3 DNA is TGCGCCAGCAGCAAAGACAAAAATTCACCCCTCCACTTT. Its translation: CASSKDKNSPLHF. V is TRBV5-1 and J is TRBJ1-6; D is unresolved. Germline CDR1 reads SGHRS; CDR2 reads YFSETQ. This CDR3 is built from 13 residues. V gave up 4 bases and J gave up 7 bases, with 9 bases separating them.